This T cell receptor (beta chain) stems from a study of T cell responses to AZD1222 COVID-19 vaccine. Sequenced by immunoSEQ multiplex PCR; TCRdb stores in-frame clones only, minus some. This sample has around 140,000 clones, with over 85% found just once. The length of the CDR3 is 14 residues. Germline values: CDR1 MNHNS, CDR2 SASEGT. The V end lost 2 bases, the J end lost 4 bases, and 9 bases lay between the germline ends. For this clone: Its antigen is currently unknown.

Overall study results and limits: The repertoires were collected only after the peak T cell response. It was only a handful of AZD1222 recipients who were seropositive at baseline.

The chain is built from TRBV6-1 and TRBJ1-5, with D possibly matching TRBD1 (5 bases). Sequences were derived from peripheral blood, sampled on day 0 of AZD1222 vaccination. The receptor comes from an adult in good health. The CDR3 DNA is TGTGCCAGCAGTGAAAGTGGGGCAAATCAGCCCCAGCATTTT. Its protein product is CASSESGANQPQHF.